This T cell receptor beta chain comes out of a study of T cells in women clearing cervical HPV infection. This CDR3 has 15 residues. The V gene end was trimmed by 4 bases and the J gene end by 5 bases; junction bases not matched to a gene: 9. Germline CDR1 and CDR2: SGHVS and FNYEAQ. Regarding this clone: Its antigen is not known. The read comes to an end 3 residues before the CDR3 does, leaving the germline J gene to fill in the end.

Overall study findings and caveats: Repertoire richness, not evenness, was significantly elevated in CIN3+ cases versus controls.

Clones were read by immunoSEQ multiplex PCR, and TCRdb kept only the in-frame ones, dropping some. The sample holds roughly 30,000 clones. The material sequenced was blood buffy coat. The receptor was derived from a woman between 18 and 69 years old with a cervical HPV16 infection that either progressed to CIN3+ or cleared (not recorded which). The gene calls are TRBV7-6 and TRBJ2-7; 9 bases are shared with TRBD2. The CDR3 is CASSSDSGRVHEQYF. The sequenced part of the CDR3 DNA is TGTGCCAGCAGCTCCGATAGCGGGAGAGTCCACGAG.